What follows are 31 T cell receptor beta chains derived from one specimen sequenced in a study of tumor and adjacent non-tumor tissue in lung cancer. No cell sorting was done before RNA was extracted from the tissue. TCRbeta libraries were built with three rounds of nested PCR, modified from ARM-PCR. MiXCR, run by TCRdb on the multiplex PCR reads, gives a single entry per CDR3 protein. The sample lists 200,000 to 250,000 distinct CDR3 sequences, less than 80% occurring once. The sequencing input was lung tumor tissue. The origin of the receptors is a man aged 55-75 years with non-small cell lung cancer.

This clonotype was observed a single time. One end of the junction varies from germline; a read error may be responsible. The chain joins TRBV11-2 to TRBJ2-7; D possibly corresponds to TRBD1 (5 bases). CDR1 SGHAT and CDR2 FQNNGV come from the germline V gene. The CDR3 is 13 residues long. DNA for the CDR3: TGTGCCAGCAGCTTACGGCAGGGCAACGAGCAGTATTTC. This codes for CASSLRQGNEQYF.

V is TRBV6-1 and J is TRBJ1-2, with D hard to call. Trimming stripped 1 base from V and 2 bases from J, with 8 bases between. This CDR3 is built from 14 residues. Germline V gene data show CDR1 as MNHNS and CDR2 as SASEGT. CDR3 sequence reads: CASSEGLRNYGYTF. The CDR3 coding sequence is TGTGCCAGCAGTGAAGGCCTCCGAAACTATGGCTACACCTTC.

As regards this clonotype: The CDR3 does not close with the conserved phenylalanine or tryptophan, likely indicating a read error. The chain is built from TRBV4-3 and TRBJ1-1, with unresolved D. Germline loops: CDR1 LGHNA, CDR2 YSLEER. The CDR3 extends over 16 amino acids. The CDR3 sequence is CAGSQDHSQSNTEAFV. The CDR3 nucleotides are TGTGCCGGCAGCCAAGATCATAGTCAGTCCAACACTGAAGCTTTCGTT.

Comment on this clonotype: This may arise from a read error, as a much more abundant clone is one base away. The chain links TRBV10-2 to TRBJ2-7; tentative D call: TRBD2 (5 bases). CDR3 length: 19 amino acids. Germline V gives CDR1 WSHSY, CDR2 SAAADI. V was trimmed by 4 bases and J by 0 bases, leaving 25 bases between them. The CDR3 region is CASSGMRLVGVGSSYEQYF. CDR3 DNA sequence: TGCGCCAGCAGTGGTATGCGGCTAGTGGGAGTAGGAAGCTCCTACGAGCAGTACTTC.

Worth noting for this clonotype: Here the CDR3 omits its conserved ending phenylalanine or tryptophan, so a read error is the likely source. The rearrangement uses TRBV6-5 and TRBJ1-2; possibly TRBD1 for D (5 bases). The CDR3 runs to 13 residues. Germline V lookup: CDR1 MNHEY, CDR2 SVGAGI. CDR3 DNA sequence: TGTGTCAGCAGTCGGGGGGAGAGCTATGGCTACACCTCC. Its protein product is CVSSRGESYGYTS.

This clonotype was observed a single time. A read error is possible here, since a much larger clone lies one base away. The chain combines TRBV20-1 with TRBJ2-3, with D perhaps being TRBD1 or TRBD2 (5 bases each). This CDR3 has 17 residues. CDR1 and CDR2 from the germline V gene are DFQATT and SNEGSKA (reference sequence). V was pared by 2 bases and J by 0 bases, with 18 bases between. This CDR3 reads CSARSSGWGSSTDTQYF. The CDR3, as DNA: TGCAGTGCTAGATCCTCTGGGTGGGGGAGCAGCACAGATACGCAGTATTTT.

Worth noting for this clonotype: A much more abundant neighbour one base away suggests this may be a read error. The genes are TRBV5-4 and TRBJ2-7, with TRBD1 identical over 8 bases. This CDR3 spans 14 amino acids. CDR1 SGHNT and CDR2 YYREEE come from the germline V gene (reference sequence). The CDR3 bases are TGTGCCATCAGCTCAGGGGGCAGGGGGGTCGAGCAGTACTTC. Residues: CAISSGGRGVEQYF.

This chain links TRBV20-1 with TRBJ2-3; TRBD1 agrees at 7 bases. The length of the CDR3 is 14 residues. Per germline, CDR1 DFQATT and CDR2 SNEGSKA (reference sequence). The CDR3 here is CNVPRDRSTDTQYF. The CDR3 coding sequence is TGCAATGTTCCACGGGACAGATCAACAGATACGCAGTATTTT.

The chain carries TRBV5-5 and TRBJ1-1; possibly TRBD1 for D (6 bases). From germline, CDR1 is SGHKS and CDR2 YYEKEE (reference sequence). V lost 4 bases and J 1 base, leaving 20 bases between the germline ends. This CDR3 has 17 amino acids. This CDR3 is CASSPSDRRQGNTEAFF. For the CDR3, the DNA is TGTGCCAGCAGCCCTTCCGACAGGAGGCAGGGGAACACTGAAGCTTTCTTT.

Note on this clonotype: Its ends do not fully match the called genes, so a read error is possible. The rearrangement joins TRBV12-3 or TRBV12-4 to TRBJ1-1; D is perhaps TRBD1 (6 bases). This CDR3 has 14 residues. The CDR3 sequence is CASSLGGLGTGAFF. The CDR3 DNA reads as TGTGCCAGCAGTTTGGGGGGCTTAGGGACTGGAGCTTTCTTT.

As to this clonotype: The junction shows a germline mismatch at one end, possibly a read error. The rearrangement joins TRBV13 to TRBJ2-2; possibly TRBD1 or TRBD2 for D (6 bases each). Looked up from germline, CDR1 is PRHDT and CDR2 is FYEKMQ (reference sequence). The CDR3 is 15 amino acids. The CDR3 sequence: CASSLPGGAVGELFF. The CDR3 DNA sequence: TGTGCCAGCAGCTTACCCGGGGGCGCCGTCGGGGAGCTTTTTTTT.

This clonotype appeared once. No conserved phenylalanine or tryptophan is present at the end of the CDR3, so a read error is the likely explanation. The V call is TRBV12-3 or TRBV12-4, the J call TRBJ2-7; D is uncertain. The CDR3 is 13 residues long. This chain's CDR3 is CASSPAPSHEQYL. In DNA form, the CDR3 reads TGTGCCAGCAGTCCGGCCCCCTCCCACGAGCAGTACTTA.

V usage is TRBV12-3 or TRBV12-4 and J usage is TRBJ1-1; unclear D gene. The CDR3 covers 13 residues. The CDR3 here is CPNSLTVNTEAFF. The DNA of the CDR3 is TGTCCCAACAGTCTAACGGTGAACACTGAAGCTTTCTTT.

This clonotype came up many times. This chain connects TRBV4-3 to TRBJ1-6, with unresolved D. The CDR3 runs 15 residues. The ends were cut back, 4 bases at V and 5 bases at J, with 12 bases in the middle. Germline CDR1 and CDR2: LGHNA and YSLEER. This chain's CDR3 is CASSRIWGDNSPLHF. CDR3 nucleotide sequence: TGCGCCAGCAGCCGGATTTGGGGAGATAATTCACCCCTCCACTTT.

As to this clonotype: Possible read error: a much larger clone is one base away. The chain employs TRBV30 and TRBJ2-6; tentative D call: TRBD1 (11 bases). CDR3 length equals 17 residues. Germline CDR1 reads GTSNPN; CDR2 reads SVGIG (reference sequence). As DNA, the CDR3 is TGTGCCTGGAGTGGCCGGACTAGCGGACAGGGGGCCGACGTCCTGACTTTC. Protein product: CAWSGRTSGQGADVLTF.

With regard to this clonotype: A much larger clone is a single base away; this may be a read error. The gene calls are TRBV4-2 and TRBJ1-6; D ambiguous. The V end lost 2 bases, the J end lost 12 bases, and 8 bases lay between the germline ends. This CDR3 is 12 amino acids long. The V gene's germline CDR1 is LGHNA and CDR2 YNFKEQ. CDR3 loop: CASSQHRGPLHF. The CDR3 DNA reads as TGTGCCAGCAGCCAACATCGGGGACCCCTCCACTTT.

This chain links TRBV20-1 with TRBJ2-1; TRBD2 matches at 7 bases. Germline CDR1 is DFQATT and CDR2 is SNEGSKA (reference sequence). The CDR3 consists of 14 residues. Trimming at V came to 3 bases and at J to 3 bases, leaving 5 bases not matched to a gene. CDR3 nucleotides: TGCAGTGCTAGTGCGAGCGGGGTCTACAATGAGCAGTTCTTC. Protein sequence: CSASASGVYNEQFF.

As concerns this clonotype: A much larger clone lies a single base off, so this may be a read error. The chain has TRBV29-1 and TRBJ1-5; TRBD1 might be the D (6 bases). Germline lookup yields CDR1 SQVTM and CDR2 ANQGSEA. The CDR3 is 13 residues long. This CDR3 is CSVVGQTNRPQHF. CDR3 DNA: TGCAGCGTTGTTGGACAGACAAATCGGCCCCAGCATTTT.

This clonotype showed up just once. The gene calls are TRBV30 and TRBJ1-1; 10 bases are shared with TRBD1. V lost 8 bases, J lost 4 bases, and 7 bases stayed unmatched. CDR1 and CDR2 from the germline V gene are GTSNPN and SVGIG (reference sequence). The CDR3 has 13 residues. The CDR3 here is CARNRDRGTEAFF. DNA for the CDR3: TGTGCCCGGAACCGGGACAGGGGCACTGAAGCTTTCTTT. Full variable domain (rest looked up from reference TRBV30 and TRBJ1-1): SQTIHQWPATLVQPVGSPLSLECTVEGTSNPNLYWYRQAAGRGLQLLFYSVGIGQISSEVPQNLSASRPQDRQFILSSKKLLLSDSGFYLCARNRDRGTEAFFGQGTRLTVV.

Regarding this clonotype: The junction and the germline gene differ at one end; a read error may be behind it. The chain has TRBV4-2 and TRBJ2-1; D is undetermined. This CDR3 is built from 13 residues. Per the germline V gene, CDR1 is LGHNA and CDR2 is YNFKEQ. As DNA, the CDR3 is TGTGCTAGCAGCCATGAAATGGTTCGTGAGCAGCTCTTC. Its protein is CASSHEMVREQLF.

This clonotype came up a few times. Being one base from a much bigger clone, this may be a read error. The chain combines TRBV11-3 with TRBJ1-1; D is uncertain. Trimming cost V 3 bases and J 0 bases, with 5 bases left between them. The CDR3 runs 13 residues. Germline CDR1 reads SGHNT; CDR2 reads YENEEA. As DNA, the CDR3 is TGTGCCAGCAGCTTCGAGGTGAACACTGAAGCTTTCTTT. This codes for CASSFEVNTEAFF.

Of note for this clonotype: Likely a read error: the CDR3 ends without its conserved phenylalanine or tryptophan. This sequence joins TRBV11-3 and TRBJ2-4; D may be TRBD1 (5 bases). This CDR3 contains 12 residues. Germline V gene data show CDR1 as SGHNT and CDR2 as YENEEA. The chain's CDR3 is CACSLTGFIQYI. The DNA for the CDR3 is TGTGCCTGCAGCCTCACAGGTTTCATTCAGTACATC.

This clonotype was counted only a few times. Since a much larger clone is just one base distant, this may be a read error. V usage is TRBV11-1 and J usage is TRBJ2-2; 8 nucleotides match TRBD2. J lost 9 bases, V lost 6 bases, and 9 bases had no gene match. Germline V gene data show CDR1 as SGHAT and CDR2 as FQDESV (reference sequence). The CDR3 consists of 14 residues. The CDR3 DNA sequence: TGTGCCAGCAGTAGCGGGATCGGAACCTGGGAGCTGTTTTTT. It is translated as CASSSGIGTWELFF.

The rearrangement uses TRBV10-3 and TRBJ2-5; maybe TRBD2 (6 bases). The CDR3 is made up of 12 amino acids. The germline gives CDR1 ENHRY, CDR2 SYGVKD. Trimming took off 7 bases at V and 4 bases at J, with 10 bases between the two ends. The CDR3 coding sequence is TGTGCCATCACCCAGGGAGGAGAGACCCAGTACTTC. This gives the protein CAITQGGETQYF.

Many counts were recorded for this clonotype. This sequence joins TRBV7-9 and TRBJ2-1; perhaps TRBD2 as D (6 bases). Trimming took off 5 bases at V and 5 bases at J, with 19 bases between the two ends. The germline V gene encodes CDR1 SEHNR and CDR2 FQNEAQ (reference sequence). This CDR3 has 16 residues. CDR3 amino acids: CASSAYGDFWDNEQFF. CDR3 bases: TGTGCCAGCAGCGCGTACGGGGACTTTTGGGACAATGAGCAGTTCTTC.

Turning to this clonotype: The junction departs from the called germline gene at one end, perhaps through a read error. The chain employs TRBV20-1 and TRBJ2-7; D may be TRBD2 (5 bases). Germline lookup yields CDR1 DFQATT and CDR2 SNEGSKA (reference sequence). The CDR3 consists of 11 residues. CDR3 nucleotide sequence: TGCAGTGCTAGAGATCTGACTATCGGGTACTTT. Its translation is CSARDLTIGYF.

Remarks on this clonotype: Sequence at one end of the junction differs from germline and may be a read error. The chain joins TRBV5-6 to TRBJ1-1; D is undetermined. In germline, CDR1 is SGHDT, CDR2 YYEEEE. The CDR3 spans 11 residues. The CDR3 spells CTSSCYTEAFF. The CDR3 DNA follows: TGTACCAGCAGCTGCTACACTGAAGCTTTCTTT.

The rearrangement uses TRBV5-1 and TRBJ1-1; TRBD1 matches at 10 bases. The CDR3 is 15 amino acids. V was clipped by 4 bases and J by 3 bases; unmatched bases: 6. Germline CDR1 and CDR2: SGHRS and YFSETQ. DNA for the CDR3: TGCGCCAGCAGCCCGGGACAGGGGCGACACACTGAAGCTTTCTTT. Encoded protein: CASSPGQGRHTEAFF.

Concerning this clonotype itself: It may be a read error: a sequence one base away is much more abundant. The gene calls are TRBV6-1 and TRBJ1-1, with unresolved D. The CDR3 loop spans 13 amino acids. Germline CDR1 MNHNS, CDR2 SASEGT. V was cut by 9 bases and J by 5 bases, with 16 bases left in between. The CDR3 DNA is TGTGCCAGTTACGACCATTTCCGTACTGAAGCTTTCTTT. Amino acid sequence: CASYDHFRTEAFF.

A remark on this clonotype: Germline and junction disagree at one end, which may indicate a read error. The chain carries TRBV6-5 and TRBJ1-2, with 7 positions matching TRBD1. Germline V CDR1 and CDR2: MNHEY, SVGAGI. The CDR3 consists of 14 residues. The CDR3 protein is CASRRTGDAEGYIF. The DNA for the CDR3 is TGTGCCAGCAGGAGGACAGGTGACGCGGAGGGCTACATCTTC.

To note about this clonotype: The conserved final phenylalanine or tryptophan is absent from the CDR3, which likely points to a read error. The rearrangement links TRBV12-3 or TRBV12-4 to TRBJ2-2; D is undetermined. The length of the CDR3 is 13 residues. CDR3 region: CTSIPSGYGELFS. The DNA for the CDR3 is TGTACCAGCATCCCAAGTGGGTACGGGGAGCTGTTTTCT.